The 9 T cell receptor beta chains below come from one sample, sequenced in a study of cytomegalovirus exposure and HLA in healthy donors. It was with 60 Vbeta and 13 Jbeta primers that the PCR ran. The repertoire was sequenced with immunoSEQ multiplex PCR; TCRdb's copy has only in-frame clones and lacks some. The sample has 150,000 to 200,000 clones, 82% seen once; the top ten hold roughly 0.097%. The sample consisted of PBMCs. The receptors were gathered from a boy aged 2 to 10 in good health and CMV-seronegative.

This clone has just a few counts. The genes are TRBV10-1 and TRBJ2-1; possibly TRBD2 for D (5 bases). The CDR3 length is 17 residues. The germline V gene encodes CDR1 WNHNN and CDR2 SYGVQD (reference sequence). Trimming took 0 bases from V and 1 from J, leaving 13 bases between them. The CDR3 DNA reads TGCGCCAGCAGTGAGTCCCTTGGCGGGCGGTCCTACAATGAGCAGTTCTTC. Its protein is CASSESLGGRSYNEQFF.

J is TRBJ2-7 and V is TRBV7-2; a weak D match, TRBD2 (7 bases). V was cut by 1 base and J by 4 bases, with 17 bases left in between. The CDR3 is 16 residues long. The germline V gene encodes CDR1 SGHTA and CDR2 FQGNSA. CDR3 nucleotides: TGTGCCAGCAGCTTAGGTTGGAGGGGGGGACAATACGAGCAGTACTTC. Translated: CASSLGWRGGQYEQYF.

The CDR3 nucleotides are TGTGCCAGCAGCTTGGTGTTTTGGTCGGCTGGGGCCAACGTCCTGACTTTC. It translates to CASSLVFWSAGANVLTF. V is TRBV5-5 and J is TRBJ2-6; D uncertain. CDR3 length: 17 residues. Per the germline V gene, CDR1 is SGHKS and CDR2 is YYEKEE (reference sequence). The V end lost 0 bases, the J end lost 2 bases, and 12 bases lay between the germline ends.

V is TRBV9 and J is TRBJ2-2; TRBD2 aligns across 12 bases. CDR3 size: 15 residues. Germline loops: CDR1 SGDLS, CDR2 YYNGEE. V was pared by 4 bases and J by 6 bases, with 4 bases of the junction left unmatched. The chain's CDR3 is CASSLASGGAGELFF. The CDR3 DNA follows: TGTGCCAGCAGCCTTGCTAGCGGGGGGGCCGGGGAGCTGTTTTTT.

V gene TRBV7-2 combines with J gene TRBJ1-6; D is ambiguous. CDR1 and CDR2 from the germline V gene are SGHTA and FQGNSA. The CDR3 is 14 amino acids. Deletions cut 2 bases from V and 5 bases from J, with 7 bases between. DNA for the CDR3: TGTGCCAGCAGCTTATACGGGAATAATTCACCCCTCCACTTT. This codes for CASSLYGNNSPLHF.

V is TRBV11-1 and J is TRBJ2-3; TRBD2 matches at 8 bases. The CDR3 loop spans 14 amino acids. Per the germline V gene, CDR1 is SGHAT and CDR2 is FQDESV (reference sequence). V was pared by 3 bases and J by 1 base, with 0 bases of the junction left unmatched. The CDR3 sequence: CASSFSGGTDTQYF. The CDR3 nucleotides are TGTGCCAGCAGCTTTAGCGGGGGCACAGATACGCAGTATTTT.

J is TRBJ2-1 and V is TRBV5-4; D is undetermined. V gave up 1 base and J gave up 4 bases, with 12 bases separating them. The germline V gene encodes CDR1 SGHNT and CDR2 YYREEE (reference sequence). The CDR3 is 15 amino acids. CDR3 sequence reads: CASSLSADLYNEQFF. The CDR3 nucleotides read TGTGCCAGCAGCTTGAGTGCGGATTTATACAATGAGCAGTTCTTC.

This chain uses TRBV11-2 with TRBJ2-3; possible D gene TRBD2, 5 bases. V lost 5 bases and J lost 9, with 18 bases in between. There are 14 residues in the CDR3. Germline CDR1 and CDR2: SGHAT and FQNNGV. The DNA for the CDR3 is TGTGCCAGCAGCCCGGTAAGCGGCGTTGCCACGCAGTATTTT. Its protein product is CASSPVSGVATQYF.

This chain connects TRBV27 to TRBJ2-7; a weak D match, TRBD1 (5 bases). Germline CDR1 and CDR2: MNHEY and SMNVEV (reference sequence). There are 13 residues in the CDR3. V lost 8 bases to trimming and J lost 2 bases, with 13 bases between them. The CDR3 DNA follows: TGTGCCAGCCACCCAAGGGGTCCCTACGAGCAGTACTTC. Translated, it gives CASHPRGPYEQYF.